A selection of T cell receptor beta chains follows, all from one sample in a study of response to subunit inactivated influenza vaccine. TCRdb called the RT-PCR reads again in MiXCR, with one record for every CDR3 protein. The table has some 300,000 distinct CDR3 sequences, approximately 23% seen once. Sequencing was performed on PBMCs from blood, taken approximately 20 months after vaccination. These receptor sequences come from a man aged 50-75 years who received an inactivated influenza vaccine. Both conserved end residues are part of each CDR3. A D gene is named only where the DNA matches it firmly. Clone size is not always given. Where it is, it says once, few, many or a class for expanded clones.

D,J,V,size,CDR3,DNA
NA,TRBJ2-3,TRBV5-6,NA,CASNPGIISTDTQYF,TGTGCCAGCAACCCCGGGATCATCTCCACAGATACGCAGTATTTT
NA,TRBJ1-4,TRBV5-1,many,CASSSTSTNEKLFF,TGCGCCAGCAGCTCTACTTCAACTAATGAAAAACTGTTTTTT
NA,TRBJ1-3,TRBV4-3,few,CASSQEHRFYSGNTIYF,TGCGCCAGCAGCCAAGAACACCGATTCTACTCTGGAAACACCATATATTTT
TRBD1,TRBJ1-1,TRBV5-6,many,CASSPGQTNTEAFF,TGTGCCAGCAGCCCGGGACAGACGAACACTGAAGCTTTCTTT
NA,TRBJ2-3,TRBV2,NA,CASSEVFVTDTQYF,TGTGCCAGCAGTGAAGTTTTCGTCACAGATACGCAGTATTTT
NA,TRBJ1-2,TRBV4-3,few,CASSPTTASSYGYTF,TGCGCCAGCAGTCCAACGACAGCGAGCTCCTATGGCTACACCTTC
TRBD1,TRBJ1-1,TRBV6-5,NA,CASSYSDRWTEAFF,TGTGCCAGCAGTTACTCGGACAGGTGGACTGAAGCTTTCTTT
TRBD2,TRBJ2-1,TRBV7-6,NA,CASSVLAGVEQFF,TGTGCCAGCAGCGTCCTAGCGGGAGTTGAGCAGTTCTTC
TRBD2,TRBJ2-1,TRBV11-2,NA,CASSRLPGASGSHYNEQFF,TGTGCCAGCAGCCGATTACCCGGGGCTAGCGGGTCCCACTACAATGAGCAGTTCTTC
NA,TRBJ1-1,TRBV20-1,many,CSARDPRAGRDTEAFF,TGCAGTGCTAGAGATCCCCGAGCAGGGAGAGACACTGAAGCTTTCTTT
NA,TRBJ2-7,TRBV5-6,NA,CASSRATYEQYF,TGTGCCAGCAGCCGAGCCACCTACGAGCAGTACTTC
TRBD2,TRBJ2-1,TRBV6-2/TRBV6-3,NA,CASSYSASGRTNEQFF,TGTGCCAGCAGTTACTCGGCCAGCGGGAGGACTAATGAGCAGTTCTTC
NA,TRBJ1-1,TRBV5-8,once,CASSLALGGRGTEAFF,TGTGCCAGCAGCTTGGCCCTTGGGGGAAGGGGCACTGAAGCTTTCTTT
TRBD2,TRBJ2-1,TRBV29-1,many,CSVAGTSDEQFF,TGCAGCGTAGCCGGGACTAGCGATGAGCAGTTCTTC
TRBD2,TRBJ2-2,TRBV4-1,NA,CASSQERYHFGGGSNTGELFF,TGCGCCAGCAGCCAAGAACGGTATCACTTCGGGGGGGGCTCGAACACCGGGGAGCTGTTTTTT
NA,TRBJ1-2,TRBV4-3,few,CASSLTDGLGGYTF,TGCGCCAGCAGCCTCACTGACGGCCTCGGGGGCTACACCTTC